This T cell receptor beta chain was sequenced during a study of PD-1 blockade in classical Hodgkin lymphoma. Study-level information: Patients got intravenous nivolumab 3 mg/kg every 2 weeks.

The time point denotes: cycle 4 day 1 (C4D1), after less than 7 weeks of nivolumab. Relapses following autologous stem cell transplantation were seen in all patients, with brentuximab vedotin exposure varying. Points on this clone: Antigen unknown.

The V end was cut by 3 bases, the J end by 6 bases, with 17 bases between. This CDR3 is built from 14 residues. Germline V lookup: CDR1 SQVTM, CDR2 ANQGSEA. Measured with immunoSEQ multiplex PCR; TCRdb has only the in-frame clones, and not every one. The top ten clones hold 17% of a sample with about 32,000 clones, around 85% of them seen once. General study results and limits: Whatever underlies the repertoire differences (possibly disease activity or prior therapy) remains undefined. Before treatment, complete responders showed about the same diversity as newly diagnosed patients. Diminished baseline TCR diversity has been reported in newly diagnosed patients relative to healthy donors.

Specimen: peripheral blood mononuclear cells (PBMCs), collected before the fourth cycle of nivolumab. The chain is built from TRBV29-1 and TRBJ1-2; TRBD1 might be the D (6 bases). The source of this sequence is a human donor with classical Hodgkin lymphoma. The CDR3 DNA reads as TGCAGCGTTGAGGGTACAGGGTGGGGGAATGGCTACACCTTC. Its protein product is CSVEGTGWGNGYTF.